The 16 T cell receptor beta chains reported below all come from one sample, sequenced in a study of early T cells in non-severe SARS-CoV-2 infection. TCRdb re-called the 5' RACE reads through MiXCR, storing one row per CDR3 protein. Of nearly 45,000 distinct CDR3 sequences in the sample, around a tenth were seen once. Sample: whole blood. Receptor source: an adult who was a healthcare worker with PCR-confirmed SARS-CoV-2 infection or an uninfected control (not recorded which).

There are a few counts of this clonotype. The chain combines TRBV7-2 with TRBJ1-6; TRBD1 matches 8 bases. The CDR3 runs 17 residues. Germline V gene data show CDR1 as SGHTA and CDR2 as FQGNSA. V shed 1 base, J shed 7 bases, and the junction held 9 bases outside the gene matches. The CDR3 coding sequence is TGTGCCAGCAGCTTAGTTCTTGGCAGGGGGCGGAATTCACCCCTCCACTTT. Translating gives CASSLVLGRGRNSPLHF.

This clonotype was counted ten times or more. The chain recombines TRBV7-9 with TRBJ1-5; 8 bases are shared with TRBD1. V gave up 10 bases and J gave up 4 bases; unmatched junction bases: 6. CDR1 is SEHNR and CDR2 is FQNEAQ in the germline V gene (reference sequence). CDR3 length equals 13 residues. The CDR3, as DNA: TGTGCCACCGGGACAGGAGGAAATCAGCCCCAGCATTTT. Protein: CATGTGGNQPQHF.

There are a few counts of this clonotype. The chain combines TRBV6-2 or TRBV6-3 with TRBJ2-5; 9 bases line up with TRBD2. The V gene end was trimmed by 8 bases and the J gene end by 2 bases; junction bases not matched to a gene: 3. The CDR3 runs to 13 residues. Germline-derived CDR1 and CDR2 are MNHEY and SVGEGT. The CDR3 coding sequence is TGTGCCAGCGGGCTAGCGGGGCAAGAGACCCAGTACTTC. Amino acids: CASGLAGQETQYF.

This clonotype was seen repeatedly, ten times or more. The V gene is TRBV10-2, the J gene TRBJ2-1; 9 bases map to TRBD2. Trimming removed 5 bases from V and 8 bases from J; junction bases left unmatched: 1. The CDR3 is 12 amino acids. Germline V gene data show CDR1 as WSHSY and CDR2 as SAAADI. CDR3 sequence: CASSWTSDEQFF. The CDR3, as DNA: TGCGCCAGCAGTTGGACTAGCGATGAGCAGTTCTTC.

This clonotype was picked up many times. V is TRBV3-1 and J is TRBJ2-5, with 9 nucleotides matching TRBD1. The CDR3 consists of 15 residues. The germline V gene encodes CDR1 LGHDT and CDR2 YNNKEL (reference sequence). J was trimmed by 5 bases and V by 4 bases; bases with no gene match: 8. CDR3 sequence: CASSLLQGARETQYF. CDR3 sequence (DNA): TGTGCCAGCAGCCTACTACAGGGGGCGCGGGAGACCCAGTACTTC.

This clonotype has a count of ten or more. This sequence joins TRBV7-3 and TRBJ2-7; D is undetermined. The V end lost 0 bases, the J end lost 2 bases, and 11 bases lay between the germline ends. This CDR3 region has 15 residues. Per germline, CDR1 SGHTA and CDR2 FQGTGA. The CDR3, as DNA: TGTGCCAGCAGCTTAACGGGCGGCACAACCTACGAGCAGTACTTC. Translated, it gives CASSLTGGTTYEQYF.

This CDR3 reads CASAGDTQYF. In DNA form, the CDR3 reads TGTGCCAGTGCAGGAGATACGCAGTATTTT. J is TRBJ2-3 and V is TRBV19; D unclear. Trimming removed 8 bases from V and 5 bases from J, with 5 bases in between. Germline V CDR1 and CDR2: LNHDA, SQIVND (reference sequence). CDR3 size: 10 residues.

This clonotype was recorded at least ten times. The rearrangement uses TRBV20-1 and TRBJ2-1; D ambiguous. The CDR3 covers 13 residues. The germline CDR1 and CDR2 sequences are DFQATT and SNEGSKA (reference sequence). Trimming left V 0 bases short and J 8 bases short, with 11 bases between. As DNA, the CDR3 is TGCAGTGCTAGAGATGGGGTGGTCTATGAGCAGTTCTTC. It is translated as CSARDGVVYEQFF.

The chain uses TRBV28 and TRBJ1-1; tentative D call: TRBD1 (6 bases). The germline CDR1 and CDR2 sequences are MDHEN and SYDVKM. V was trimmed by 5 bases and J by 7 bases, leaving 20 bases between them. The CDR3 length is 15 residues. CDR3 DNA sequence: TGTGCCAGCAGTGCTCAAACCGGGACACCGTTTGAAGCTTTCTTT. This encodes CASSAQTGTPFEAFF.

This clonotype has a count of ten or more. This chain links TRBV4-1 with TRBJ2-5; 11 bases are a match to TRBD2. Germline V gene data show CDR1 as MGHRA and CDR2 as YSYEKL. With 0 bases clipped from V and 2 bases from J, the junction kept 8 bases outside the gene matches. The CDR3 covers 18 residues. The DNA for the CDR3 is TGCGCCAGCAGCCAAGATTTGGCGCTAGCGGGGGGACAAGAGACCCAGTACTTC. This translates into CASSQDLALAGGQETQYF.

This clonotype was detected many times. The chain recombines TRBV4-3 with TRBJ2-5, with D perhaps being TRBD1 or TRBD2 (5 bases each). The length of the CDR3 is 15 residues. CDR1 and CDR2 from the germline V gene are LGHNA and YSLEER. V was cut by 4 bases and J by 2 bases, with 14 bases left in between. CDR3 in amino acids: CASSRQTGPQETQYF. CDR3 bases: TGCGCCAGCAGCCGGCAAACGGGGCCGCAAGAGACCCAGTACTTC.

This clonotype was recorded at least ten times. The chain employs TRBV7-2 and TRBJ2-7, with TRBD1 as a possible D gene (5 bases). V was cut by 8 bases and J by 5 bases, with 16 bases left in between. CDR3 size: 13 residues. Germline-derived CDR1 and CDR2 are SGHTA and FQGNSA. Here the CDR3 DNA reads TGTGCCAGCTCCTATTCAGGGAACAACGAGCAGTACTTC. Protein sequence: CASSYSGNNEQYF. Supplemented by reference TRBV7-2 and TRBJ2-7, the full variable domain reads GAGVSQSPSNKVTEKGKDVELRCDPISGHTALYWYRQSLGQGLEFLIYFQGNSAPDKSGLPSDRFSAERTGGSVSTLTIQRTQQEDSAVYLCASSYSGNNEQYFGPGTRLTVT.

This clonotype was recorded at least ten times. The chain joins TRBV5-1 to TRBJ1-5; unclear D gene. CDR1 SGHRS and CDR2 YFSETQ come from the germline V gene. The ends were cut back, 0 bases at V and 0 bases at J, with 7 bases in the middle. CDR3 length: 15 amino acids. CDR3 in DNA: TGCGCCAGCAGCTTGGACGGGTATAGCAATCAGCCCCAGCATTTT. This gives the protein CASSLDGYSNQPQHF.

This clonotype was seen only a few times. The V and J genes are TRBV27 and TRBJ2-7; 8 bases match TRBD1. There are 13 residues in the CDR3. With 5 bases clipped from V and 6 bases from J, the junction kept 6 bases outside the gene matches. Germline V gene data show CDR1 as MNHEY and CDR2 as SMNVEV (reference sequence). The CDR3 reads CASSVGQGSEQYF. The CDR3 region has the DNA TGTGCCAGCAGTGTCGGACAGGGCTCCGAGCAGTACTTC.

The chain is built from TRBV4-1 and TRBJ1-2, with D perhaps TRBD1 (6 bases). In germline, CDR1 is MGHRA, CDR2 YSYEKL. Trimming left V 0 bases short and J 6 bases short, with 14 bases between. The length of the CDR3 is 15 residues. The CDR3 loop reads CASSQEGGTAHGYTF. The CDR3 DNA reads TGCGCCAGCAGCCAAGAAGGGGGGACCGCCCATGGCTACACCTTC.

The chain employs TRBV6-2 or TRBV6-3 and TRBJ2-7; TRBD2 matches 9 bases. The CDR3 is 14 residues long. V lost 10 bases, J lost 1 base, and 8 bases stayed unmatched. CDR1 MNHEY and CDR2 SVGEGT come from the germline V gene. The CDR3 reads CATRGAGGSYEQYF. CDR3 in DNA: TGTGCCACCAGGGGAGCGGGAGGATCCTACGAGCAGTACTTC.